This T cell receptor beta chain originates from a study of T cell changes during pregnancy in multiple sclerosis. V lost 7 bases to trimming and J lost 2 bases, with 13 bases between them. Germline V lookup: CDR1 SGHDT, CDR2 YYEEEE. CDR3 length: 14 amino acids. Profiling relied on immunoSEQ multiplex PCR, and the TCRdb table lists in-frame clones only, not all of them. Among some 60,000 clones, more than 85% were seen once, and the ten largest hold 0.65% to 0.9%. The chain employs TRBV5-6 and TRBJ1-3; TRBD1 is a possible D gene (5 bases). The source of this sequence is a female donor with multiple sclerosis, enrolled in a pregnancy study. The sequenced sample was peripheral blood, obtained in the first trimester of pregnancy. The CDR3 sequence is CASYPGGTGNTIYF. The CDR3 DNA is TGTGCCAGCTACCCGGGGGGAACTGGAAACACCATATATTTT.